One sample yielded the 20 T cell receptor beta chains listed below, sequenced in a study of blood T cells in healthy people across ages (dated by TCRdb to between 2014 and 2017). The library was obtained by 5' RACE. TCRdb names Illumina HiSeq 2500 as the instrument used. A second PCR of roughly 7 to 12 cycles was run with a J-beta primer mix and a sample-barcoded 5' primer. TCRdb ran its own pipeline on the public reads, namely fastp trimming at Q25 and MiXCR clone calling, and kept in-frame beta chains. Rows are unified per CDR3 protein, each entry keeping the most common DNA and genes. Recorded for this sample are around 1,500,000 distinct CDR3 sequences; roughly 27% of them occurred a single time. In total, the top ten clones hold around 7.7% of the sample. The sequenced material came from blood. These receptors came from a woman aged 25-40 years in good health.

Ten or more counts support this clonotype. The chain is built from TRBV10-1 and TRBJ2-3; the D gene is possibly TRBD2 (6 bases). Trimming shortened V by 6 bases and J by 8 bases, and 24 bases separated the two germline ends. CDR1 is WNHNN and CDR2 is SYGVQD in the germline V gene (reference sequence). The CDR3 has 16 residues. The DNA for the CDR3 is TGCGCCAGCAGGCCCCGGGCCGGGGGACCGTCGGGTACGCAGTATTTT. As protein: CASRPRAGGPSGTQYF.

This clonotype has only one observation. The chain employs TRBV5-1 and TRBJ2-2; no firm D call. Per the germline V gene, CDR1 is SGHRS and CDR2 is YFSETQ. The CDR3 loop spans 15 amino acids. Between the trimmed V and J ends, which lost 4 bases and 6 bases, there was a span of 16 bases. In DNA form, the CDR3 reads TGCGCCAGCAGCCCAACCCTCACACTCTCCGGGGAGCTGTTTTTT. Its translation: CASSPTLTLSGELFF.

This clonotype was picked up many times. The J gene is TRBJ2-6, the V gene TRBV28; D unclear. The germline V gene has CDR1 MDHEN and CDR2 SYDVKM. V lost 10 bases and J 0 bases, leaving 16 bases between the germline ends. This CDR3 comprises 16 residues. Here the CDR3 reads CATGFSGPSGANVLTF. CDR3 sequence (DNA): TGTGCCACAGGATTCAGTGGGCCCTCTGGGGCCAACGTCCTGACTTTC.

This clonotype was recorded a few times. The chain links TRBV10-3 to TRBJ1-4; D unresolved. The CDR3 is 13 residues long. CDR1 and CDR2 from the germline V gene are ENHRY and SYGVKD. Trimming took off 5 bases at V and 5 bases at J, with 9 bases between the two ends. The CDR3 loop reads CAISPDLNEKLFF. In DNA, the CDR3 is TGTGCCATCAGTCCGGACCTGAATGAAAAACTGTTTTTT.

CDR3 loop: CASSFAGIENEQYF. CDR3 in DNA: TGTGCCAGCAGTTTCGCGGGGATCGAAAACGAGCAGTACTTC. The rearrangement links TRBV12-3 or TRBV12-4 to TRBJ2-7, with D perhaps TRBD2 (6 bases). Trimming shortened V by 3 bases and J by 5 bases, and 14 bases separated the two germline ends. The CDR3 length is 14 residues.

The V call is TRBV29-1, the J call TRBJ1-4; possible D gene TRBD1, 5 bases. CDR3 length: 13 residues. From germline, CDR1 is SQVTM and CDR2 ANQGSEA. V lost 5 bases to trimming and J lost 1 base, with 8 bases between them. CDR3 sequence: CSVYDRTNEKLFF. The CDR3 coding sequence is TGCAGCGTTTATGACAGAACTAATGAAAAACTGTTTTTT.

This clonotype was counted between two and nine times. The genes are TRBV20-1 and TRBJ1-2; D gene unclear. The CDR3 runs 15 residues. Germline CDR1 reads DFQATT; CDR2 reads SNEGSKA (reference sequence). The V gene lost 0 bases and the J gene lost 3 bases, with 14 bases spanning the gap. CDR3 DNA sequence: TGCAGTGCTAGAGATCGAGGCTCTCCCCACTATGGCTACACCTTC. Amino acids: CSARDRGSPHYGYTF.

The CDR3: CASSVGPTFEQFF. DNA for the CDR3: TGTGCCAGCAGCGTAGGTCCGACCTTCGAGCAGTTCTTC. The gene calls are TRBV9 and TRBJ2-1; D gene ambiguous. Germline values: CDR1 SGDLS, CDR2 YYNGEE. With 0 bases removed from V and 10 bases from J, the gap between germline ends came to 11 bases. The CDR3 is 13 amino acids.

The genes are TRBV3-1 and TRBJ2-5; D call uncertain. Trimming left V 2 bases short and J 7 bases short, with 8 bases between. The germline gives CDR1 LGHDT, CDR2 YNNKEL (reference sequence). This CDR3 spans 12 amino acids. CDR3 region: CASSQKFGTQYF. For the CDR3, the DNA is TGTGCCAGCAGCCAAAAGTTTGGGACCCAGTACTTC.

This clonotype came up many times. The CDR3 DNA reads as TGTGCCATCAGTGAGTCGGGGGTGAGATACGAGCAGTACTTC. This gives the protein CAISESGVRYEQYF. V gene TRBV10-3 combines with J gene TRBJ2-7, with D possibly being TRBD1 or TRBD2 (5 bases each). V lost 0 bases to trimming and J lost 4 bases, with 10 bases between them. CDR1 and CDR2 from the germline V gene are ENHRY and SYGVKD. The CDR3 sequence is 14 residues long.

This clonotype showed up many times. The chain recombines TRBV29-1 with TRBJ2-7; tentatively, D is TRBD1 (5 bases). The CDR3 runs to 13 residues. Trimming shortened V by 2 bases and J by 2 bases, and 10 bases separated the two germline ends. The V gene's germline CDR1 is SQVTM and CDR2 ANQGSEA. The CDR3 spells CSVEQDKPYEQYF. The CDR3 coding sequence is TGCAGCGTTGAACAGGACAAACCCTACGAGCAGTACTTC.

This clonotype showed up many times. The chain employs TRBV7-2 and TRBJ2-1; D possibly corresponds to TRBD2 (6 bases). CDR1 is SGHTA, CDR2 FQGNSA, per germline. The CDR3 has 14 residues. Trimming stripped 1 base from V and 8 bases from J, with 12 bases between. The CDR3 loop reads CASSLVGGDDEQFF. CDR3 bases: TGTGCCAGCAGCTTAGTGGGAGGTGACGATGAGCAGTTCTTC.

This clonotype appeared a few times. The genes are TRBV5-1 and TRBJ1-1, with D possibly matching TRBD1 (5 bases). The ends were cut back, 0 bases at V and 7 bases at J, with 10 bases in the middle. The CDR3 covers 13 residues. Germline CDR1 SGHRS, CDR2 YFSETQ. In nucleotides, the CDR3 is TGCGCCAGCAGCTTGGTGTGGGGGATTGAAGCTTTCTTT. Encoded protein: CASSLVWGIEAFF.

V is TRBV6-5 and J is TRBJ2-1; 9 positions match TRBD1. The CDR3 runs 11 residues. Germline V gene lookup returns CDR1 MNHEY and CDR2 SVGAGI. With 5 bases clipped from V and 12 bases from J, the junction kept 2 bases outside the gene matches. CDR3 nucleotide sequence: TGTGCCAGCAGTCGGGACAGGGCGCAGTTCTTC. Encoded protein: CASSRDRAQFF.

In regard to this clonotype: At one end the junction does not follow the germline gene, possibly because of a read error. The chain couples TRBV20-1 to TRBJ1-5; D is possibly TRBD1 (6 bases). The germline gives CDR1 DFQATT, CDR2 SNEGSKA (reference sequence). The CDR3 loop spans 15 amino acids. CDR3 sequence reads: CSASQQGYSNHPQHF. The DNA for the CDR3 is TGCAGTGCTAGCCAACAGGGCTATAGCAATCATCCCCAGCATTTT.

In this sample, this clonotype turned up many times. The V and J genes are TRBV20-1 and TRBJ2-1; 10 positions agree with TRBD2. The V gene end was trimmed by 6 bases and the J gene end by 8 bases; junction bases not matched to a gene: 16. The CDR3 has 16 amino acids. CDR1 and CDR2 from the germline V gene are DFQATT and SNEGSKA (reference sequence). The CDR3 protein is CSANPRTSGSGHEQFF. The CDR3 DNA follows: TGCAGTGCAAACCCCCGGACTAGCGGATCCGGTCATGAGCAGTTCTTC.

This clonotype was counted a few times. The V gene is TRBV6-5, the J gene TRBJ2-5; TRBD2 matches 14 bases. The CDR3 has 18 residues. V shed 3 bases, J shed 2 bases, and the junction held 8 bases outside the gene matches. Germline V gives CDR1 MNHEY, CDR2 SVGAGI. This CDR3 reads CASSYGTSGRGRQETQYF. For the CDR3, the DNA is TGTGCCAGCAGTTATGGGACTAGCGGGAGAGGTCGACAAGAGACCCAGTACTTC.

Here the CDR3 DNA reads TGTGCCAGCAGCTTACTAACAGACCAAGAGACCCAGTACTTC. Residues: CASSLLTDQETQYF. The chain is built from TRBV7-9 and TRBJ2-5; no clear D. The CDR3 extends over 14 amino acids. Germline values: CDR1 SEHNR, CDR2 FQNEAQ (reference sequence). V was cut by 2 bases and J by 0 bases, with 7 bases left in between.

This clonotype came up a few times. The rearrangement links TRBV3-1 to TRBJ2-5; 9 bases match TRBD2. The ends lost 6 bases at V and 6 bases at J; junction bases unmatched: 8. This CDR3 contains 14 residues. Germline CDR1 is LGHDT and CDR2 is YNNKEL (reference sequence). CDR3 in amino acids: CASSRWTSAKTQYF. The CDR3 DNA reads TGTGCCAGCAGTCGATGGACTAGCGCCAAGACCCAGTACTTC.

This clonotype was counted only a few times. This chain links TRBV30 with TRBJ1-5; D is possibly TRBD1 (5 bases). The CDR3 is 16 amino acids. The V gene's germline CDR1 is GTSNPN and CDR2 SVGIG (reference sequence). Trimming took off 0 bases at V and 3 bases at J, with 15 bases between the two ends. CDR3 loop: CAWSVGVGFPNQPQHF. For the CDR3, the DNA is TGTGCCTGGAGTGTAGGGGTCGGGTTCCCCAATCAGCCCCAGCATTTT.